This T cell receptor beta chain was obtained from a study of patients and donors after allogeneic stem cell transplantation. The CDR3 is 13 amino acids. Trimming removed 7 bases at V and 5 bases at J, with 14 bases between. TCRdb passed the RT-PCR reads through MiXCR, listing each CDR3 protein once. Of about 76,000 distinct CDR3 sequences in the sample, more than 20% were seen once. The sample holds a few counts of this clonotype. This TCR was sampled from a human donor who was either an allogeneic HSCT recipient or a stem cell or donor lymphocyte infusion donor (not recorded which). It is not recorded whose cells these are; they may come from a transplant donor. The source material was blood, either unsorted or a sorted T cell fraction (not recorded which). The rearrangement joins TRBV12-3 or TRBV12-4 to TRBJ1-1; weak D call: TRBD1 (5 bases). The CDR3 sequence: CASTSGARTEAFF. As DNA, the CDR3 is TGTGCCAGCACCTCCGGGGCGAGGACTGAAGCTTTCTTT.